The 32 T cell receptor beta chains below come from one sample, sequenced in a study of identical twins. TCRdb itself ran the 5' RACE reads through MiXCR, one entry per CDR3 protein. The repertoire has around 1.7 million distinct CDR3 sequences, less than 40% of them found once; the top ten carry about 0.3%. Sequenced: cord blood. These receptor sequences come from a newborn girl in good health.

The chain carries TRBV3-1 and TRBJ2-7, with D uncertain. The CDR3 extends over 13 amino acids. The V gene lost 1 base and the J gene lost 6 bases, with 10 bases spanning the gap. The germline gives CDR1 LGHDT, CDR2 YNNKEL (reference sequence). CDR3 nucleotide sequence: TGTGCCAGCAGCCAAGTGCTCGCGTCCGAGCAGTACTTC. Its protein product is CASSQVLASEQYF.

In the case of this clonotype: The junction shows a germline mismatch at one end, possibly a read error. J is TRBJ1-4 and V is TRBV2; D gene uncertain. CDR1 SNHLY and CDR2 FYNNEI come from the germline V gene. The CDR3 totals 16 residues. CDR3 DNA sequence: TGCGCCAGCAGTCACCCATACAGAGCCCCATATGAAAAACTGTTTTTT. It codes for CASSHPYRAPYEKLFF.

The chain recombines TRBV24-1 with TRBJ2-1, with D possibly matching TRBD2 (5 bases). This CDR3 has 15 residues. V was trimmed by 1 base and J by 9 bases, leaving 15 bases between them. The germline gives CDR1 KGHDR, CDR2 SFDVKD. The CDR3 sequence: CATSDFASRGSEQFF. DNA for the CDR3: TGTGCCACCAGTGATTTTGCGTCTCGTGGGAGTGAGCAGTTCTTC.

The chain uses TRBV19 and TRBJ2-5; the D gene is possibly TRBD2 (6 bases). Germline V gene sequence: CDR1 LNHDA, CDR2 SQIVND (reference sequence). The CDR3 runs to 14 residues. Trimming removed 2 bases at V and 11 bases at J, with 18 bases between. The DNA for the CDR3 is TGTGCCAGTAGTATAAGGAGGGGCCCTAATGAGCAGTACTTC. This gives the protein CASSIRRGPNEQYF.

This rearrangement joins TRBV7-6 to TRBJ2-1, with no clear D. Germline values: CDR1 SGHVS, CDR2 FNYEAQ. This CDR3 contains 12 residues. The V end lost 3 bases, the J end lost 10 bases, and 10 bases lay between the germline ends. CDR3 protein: CASSFINGEQFF. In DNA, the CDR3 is TGTGCCAGCAGCTTTATTAATGGGGAGCAGTTCTTC.

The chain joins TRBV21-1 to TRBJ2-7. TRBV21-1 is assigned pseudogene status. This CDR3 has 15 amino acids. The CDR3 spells CASSKANDSSYEQYF. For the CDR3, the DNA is TGTGCCAGCAGCAAAGCCAACGACTCCTCCTACGAGCAGTACTTC.

The CDR3 region is CASSAGRVRDTQYF. The CDR3 DNA reads as TGTGCCAGCAGTGCGGGCAGGGTAAGGGATACGCAGTATTTT. The chain carries TRBV2 and TRBJ2-3, with D perhaps matching TRBD1 (5 bases). Germline-derived CDR1 and CDR2 are SNHLY and FYNNEI. V dropped 4 bases and J dropped 6 bases, with 14 bases sitting between them. This CDR3 spans 14 amino acids.

DNA of the CDR3: TGTGCCAGCAGTGTATCCAGGGGAATCTACGAGCAGTACTTC. Its protein product is CASSVSRGIYEQYF. The chain joins TRBV28 to TRBJ2-7, with D maybe TRBD1 (6 bases). Germline assignment: CDR1 MDHEN and CDR2 SYDVKM. Deletions cut 5 bases from V and 3 bases from J, with 14 bases between. The CDR3 runs to 14 residues.

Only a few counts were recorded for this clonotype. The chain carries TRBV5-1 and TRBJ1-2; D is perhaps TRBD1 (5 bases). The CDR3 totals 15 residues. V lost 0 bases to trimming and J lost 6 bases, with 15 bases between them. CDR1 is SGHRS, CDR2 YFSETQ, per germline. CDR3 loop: CASSLVGQFGDGYTF. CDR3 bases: TGCGCCAGCAGCTTGGTGGGGCAGTTTGGTGATGGCTACACCTTC.

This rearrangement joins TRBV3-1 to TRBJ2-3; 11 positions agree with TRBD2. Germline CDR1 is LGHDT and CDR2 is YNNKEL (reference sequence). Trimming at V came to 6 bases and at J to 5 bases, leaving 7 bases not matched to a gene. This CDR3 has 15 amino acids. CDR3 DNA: TGTGCCAGCAGACCGACTAGCGGGGTTTTAGATACGCAGTATTTT. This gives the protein CASRPTSGVLDTQYF.

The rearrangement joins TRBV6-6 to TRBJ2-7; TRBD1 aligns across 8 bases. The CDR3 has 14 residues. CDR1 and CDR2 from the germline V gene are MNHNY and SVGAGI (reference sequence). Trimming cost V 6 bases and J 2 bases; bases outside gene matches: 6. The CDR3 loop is CASSRDRWAYEQYF. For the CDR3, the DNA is TGTGCCAGCAGCAGGGACAGGTGGGCCTACGAGCAGTACTTC.

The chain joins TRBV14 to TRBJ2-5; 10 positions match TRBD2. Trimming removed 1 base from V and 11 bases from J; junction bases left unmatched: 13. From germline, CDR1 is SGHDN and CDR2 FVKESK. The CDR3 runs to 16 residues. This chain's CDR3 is CASSQGWTSGYNEQYF. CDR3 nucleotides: TGTGCCAGCAGCCAAGGTTGGACTAGCGGTTACAATGAGCAGTACTTC.

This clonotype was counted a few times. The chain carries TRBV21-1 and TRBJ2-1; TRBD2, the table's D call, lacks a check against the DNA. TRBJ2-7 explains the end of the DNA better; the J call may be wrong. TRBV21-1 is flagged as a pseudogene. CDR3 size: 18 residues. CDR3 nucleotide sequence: TGTGCCAGCAGCACCCTCCTTACAAGACGTAATGACTACAATGAGCAGTACTTC. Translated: CASSTLLTRRNDYNEQYF.

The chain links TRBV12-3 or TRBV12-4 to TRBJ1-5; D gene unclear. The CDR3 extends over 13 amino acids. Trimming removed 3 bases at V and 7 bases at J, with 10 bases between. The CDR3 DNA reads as TGTGCCAGCAGTTTTCGAGGGAAACAGCCCCAGCATTTT. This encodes CASSFRGKQPQHF.

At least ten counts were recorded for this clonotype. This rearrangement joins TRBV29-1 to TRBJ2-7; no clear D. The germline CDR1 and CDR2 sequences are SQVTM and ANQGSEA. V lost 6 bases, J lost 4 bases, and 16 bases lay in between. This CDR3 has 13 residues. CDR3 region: CSVAGPRSYEQYF. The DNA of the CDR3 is TGCAGCGTCGCCGGGCCTCGGAGTTACGAGCAGTACTTC.

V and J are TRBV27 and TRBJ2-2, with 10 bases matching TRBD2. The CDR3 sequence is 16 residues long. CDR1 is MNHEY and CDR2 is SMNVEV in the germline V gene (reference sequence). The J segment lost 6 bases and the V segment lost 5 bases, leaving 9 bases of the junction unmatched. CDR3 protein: CASSPIPSGGAGELFF. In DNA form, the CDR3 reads TGTGCCAGCAGTCCAATCCCGAGCGGGGGGGCCGGGGAGCTGTTTTTT.

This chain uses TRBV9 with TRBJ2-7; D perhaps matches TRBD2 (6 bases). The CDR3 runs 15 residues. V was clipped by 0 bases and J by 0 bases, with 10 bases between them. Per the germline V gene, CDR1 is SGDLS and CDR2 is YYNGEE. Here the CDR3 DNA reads TGTGCCAGCAGCGTAGGGCGGGAACGCTCCTACGAGCAGTACTTC. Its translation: CASSVGRERSYEQYF.

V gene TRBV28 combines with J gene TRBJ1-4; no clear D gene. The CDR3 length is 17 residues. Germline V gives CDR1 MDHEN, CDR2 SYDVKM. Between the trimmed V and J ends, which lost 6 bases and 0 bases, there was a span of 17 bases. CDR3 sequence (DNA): TGTGCCAGCAGACGAACCCCGGTAGTTACAACTAATGAAAAACTGTTTTTT. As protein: CASRRTPVVTTNEKLFF.

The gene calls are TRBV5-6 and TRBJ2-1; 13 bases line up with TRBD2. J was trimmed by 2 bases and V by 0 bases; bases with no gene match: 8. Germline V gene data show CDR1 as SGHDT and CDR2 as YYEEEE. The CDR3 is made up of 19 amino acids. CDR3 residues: CASSLAPWTSGRAYNEQFF. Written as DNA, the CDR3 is TGTGCCAGCAGCTTGGCCCCATGGACTAGCGGGAGAGCCTACAATGAGCAGTTCTTC.

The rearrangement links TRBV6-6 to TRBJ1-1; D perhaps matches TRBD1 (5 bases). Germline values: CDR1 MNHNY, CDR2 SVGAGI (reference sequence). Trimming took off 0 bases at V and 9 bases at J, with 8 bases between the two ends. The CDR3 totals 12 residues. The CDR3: CASSYSRGKAFF. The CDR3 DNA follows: TGTGCCAGCAGTTACTCGAGGGGAAAAGCTTTCTTT.

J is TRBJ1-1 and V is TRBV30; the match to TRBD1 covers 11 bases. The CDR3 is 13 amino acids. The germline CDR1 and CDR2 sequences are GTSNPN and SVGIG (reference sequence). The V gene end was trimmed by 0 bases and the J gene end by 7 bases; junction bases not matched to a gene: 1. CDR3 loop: CAWSVGTGGEAFF. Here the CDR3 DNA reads TGTGCCTGGAGTGTGGGGACAGGGGGTGAAGCTTTCTTT. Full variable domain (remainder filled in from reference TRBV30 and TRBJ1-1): SQTIHQWPATLVQPVGSPLSLECTVEGTSNPNLYWYRQAAGRGLQLLFYSVGIGQISSEVPQNLSASRPQDRQFILSSKKLLLSDSGFYLCAWSVGTGGEAFFGQGTRLTVV.

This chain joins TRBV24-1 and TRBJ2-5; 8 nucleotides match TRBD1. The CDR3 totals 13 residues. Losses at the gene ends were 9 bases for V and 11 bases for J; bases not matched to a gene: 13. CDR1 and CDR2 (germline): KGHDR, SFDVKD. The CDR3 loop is CATRQGTYNEQYF. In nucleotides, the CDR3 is TGTGCCACCCGACAGGGGACCTACAATGAGCAGTACTTC.

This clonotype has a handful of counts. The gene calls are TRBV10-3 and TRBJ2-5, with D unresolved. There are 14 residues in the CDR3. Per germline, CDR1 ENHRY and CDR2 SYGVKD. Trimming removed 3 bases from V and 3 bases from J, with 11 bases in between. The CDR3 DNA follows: TGTGCCATCAGTGAACAACACTACAAAGAGACCCAGTACTTC. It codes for CAISEQHYKETQYF.

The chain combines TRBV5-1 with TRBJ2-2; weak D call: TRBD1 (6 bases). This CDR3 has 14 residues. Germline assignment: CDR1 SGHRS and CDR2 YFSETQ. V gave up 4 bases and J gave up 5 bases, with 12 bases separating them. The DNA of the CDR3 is TGCGCCAGCAGCATCCTTACAGGGACCGGGGAGCTGTTTTTT. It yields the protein CASSILTGTGELFF.

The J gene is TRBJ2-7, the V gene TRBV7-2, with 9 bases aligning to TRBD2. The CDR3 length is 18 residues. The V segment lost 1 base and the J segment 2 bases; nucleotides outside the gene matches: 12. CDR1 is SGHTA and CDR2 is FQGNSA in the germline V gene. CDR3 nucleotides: TGTGCCAGCAGCTTAGATGGTGGTAGCGGGAGTAATCCCTACGAGCAGTACTTC. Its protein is CASSLDGGSGSNPYEQYF.

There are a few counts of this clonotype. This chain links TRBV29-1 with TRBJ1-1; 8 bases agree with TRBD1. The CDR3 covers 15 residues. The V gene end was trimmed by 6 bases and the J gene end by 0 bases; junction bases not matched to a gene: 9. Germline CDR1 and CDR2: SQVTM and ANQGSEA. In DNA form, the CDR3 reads TGCAGCGTCCCAGGGACAGGAAGCTTGAACACTGAAGCTTTCTTT. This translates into CSVPGTGSLNTEAFF.

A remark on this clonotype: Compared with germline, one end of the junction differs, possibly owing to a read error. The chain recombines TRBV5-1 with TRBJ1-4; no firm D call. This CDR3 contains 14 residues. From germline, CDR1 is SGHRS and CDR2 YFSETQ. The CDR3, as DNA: TGCGCCAGCAGCTTGGGGGCCTCTAATGCAAAACTGTTTTTT. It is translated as CASSLGASNAKLFF.

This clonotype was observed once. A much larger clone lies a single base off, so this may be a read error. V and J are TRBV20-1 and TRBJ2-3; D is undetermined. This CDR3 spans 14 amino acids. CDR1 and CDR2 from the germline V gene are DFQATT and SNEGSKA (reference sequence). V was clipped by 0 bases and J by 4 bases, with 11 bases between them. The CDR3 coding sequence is TGCAGTGCTAGAGACTACCGCTTGGCAGATACGCAGTATTTT. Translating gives CSARDYRLADTQYF.

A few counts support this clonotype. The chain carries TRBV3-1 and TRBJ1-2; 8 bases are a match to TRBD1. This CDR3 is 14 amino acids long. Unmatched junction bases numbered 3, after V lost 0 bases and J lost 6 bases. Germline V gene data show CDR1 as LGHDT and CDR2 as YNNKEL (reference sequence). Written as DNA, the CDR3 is TGTGCCAGCAGCCAAGAAGGACAGGGAGATGGCTACACCTTC. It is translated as CASSQEGQGDGYTF.

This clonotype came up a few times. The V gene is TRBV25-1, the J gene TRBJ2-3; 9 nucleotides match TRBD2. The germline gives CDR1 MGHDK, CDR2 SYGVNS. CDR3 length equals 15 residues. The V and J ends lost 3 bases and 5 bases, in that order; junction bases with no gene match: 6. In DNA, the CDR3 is TGTGCCAGCAGTGAGATGGGACTAGCCGAAGATACGCAGTATTTT. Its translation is CASSEMGLAEDTQYF.

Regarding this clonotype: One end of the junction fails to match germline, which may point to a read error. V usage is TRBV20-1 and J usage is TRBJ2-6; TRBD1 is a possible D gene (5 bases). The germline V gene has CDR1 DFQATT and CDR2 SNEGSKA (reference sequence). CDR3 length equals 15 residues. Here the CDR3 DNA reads TGCAGTGCTAGCCGATCCCTCTCTGGGGCCAACGTCCCGACTTTC. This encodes CSASRSLSGANVPTF.

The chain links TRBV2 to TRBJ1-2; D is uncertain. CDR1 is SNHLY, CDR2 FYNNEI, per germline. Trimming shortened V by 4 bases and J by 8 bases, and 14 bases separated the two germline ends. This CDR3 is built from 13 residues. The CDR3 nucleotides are TGTGCCAGCAGTGTACTCAGCATGAGCGGCTACACCTTC. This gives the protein CASSVLSMSGYTF.